This T cell receptor (beta chain) was obtained from a study of shared clonotypes between healthy human individuals. Across the whole study: Each donor contributed plates that comprised three CD4 naive, three CD4 memory, two CD8 naive and one CD8 memory.

Between the trimmed V and J ends, which lost 0 bases and 0 bases, there was a span of 9 bases. Germline CDR1 SGHRS, CDR2 YFSETQ. This CDR3 has 15 amino acids. Partitioning of CD4+ cells yielded a CD45RA+ naive subset and a CD45RA-negative memory subset. Each subset's genomic DNA was split evenly across several immunoSEQ plates. In the authors' methods: Filtering differed, since immunoSEQ gave only junction sequences and no quality scores. Clones were sequenced by immunoSEQ multiplex PCR, and TCRdb holds only the in-frame ones, with some missing. That table gives V, J and clone size, and the DNA gave D and trimming. Among more than 2 million clones listed, 85% to 95% were seen once.

This sequence joins TRBV5-1 and TRBJ1-2; D gene ambiguous. The TCR was taken from a man in his late teens or twenties in good health. Sequenced: naive CD4+ T cells sorted from blood. As to subset: CD45RA+ positively selected. CDR3: CASSLGGSANYGYTF. CDR3 nucleotide sequence: TGCGCCAGCAGCTTGGGTGGCAGCGCTAACTATGGCTACACCTTC.